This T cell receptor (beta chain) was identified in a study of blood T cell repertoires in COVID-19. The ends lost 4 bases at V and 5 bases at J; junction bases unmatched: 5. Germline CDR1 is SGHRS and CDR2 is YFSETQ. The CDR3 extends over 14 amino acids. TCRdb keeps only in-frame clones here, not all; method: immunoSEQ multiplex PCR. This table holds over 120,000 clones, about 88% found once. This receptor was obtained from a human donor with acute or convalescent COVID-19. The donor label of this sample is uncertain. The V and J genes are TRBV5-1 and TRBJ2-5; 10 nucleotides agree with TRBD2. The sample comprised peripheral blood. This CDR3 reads CASSPLAGVETQYF. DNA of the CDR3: TGCGCCAGCAGCCCTCTAGCGGGAGTGGAGACCCAGTACTTC.